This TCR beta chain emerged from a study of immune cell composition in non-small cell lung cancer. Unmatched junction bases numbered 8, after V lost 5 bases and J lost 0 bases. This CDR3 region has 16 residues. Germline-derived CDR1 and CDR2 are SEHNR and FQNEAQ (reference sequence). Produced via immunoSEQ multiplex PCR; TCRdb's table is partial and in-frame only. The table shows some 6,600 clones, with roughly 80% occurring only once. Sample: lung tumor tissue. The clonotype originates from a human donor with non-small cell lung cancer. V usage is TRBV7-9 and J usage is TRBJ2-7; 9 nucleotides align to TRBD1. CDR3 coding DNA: TGTGCCAGCAGCGGCGGCAGGACAGGGGACTCCTACGAGCAGTACTTC. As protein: CASSGGRTGDSYEQYF.